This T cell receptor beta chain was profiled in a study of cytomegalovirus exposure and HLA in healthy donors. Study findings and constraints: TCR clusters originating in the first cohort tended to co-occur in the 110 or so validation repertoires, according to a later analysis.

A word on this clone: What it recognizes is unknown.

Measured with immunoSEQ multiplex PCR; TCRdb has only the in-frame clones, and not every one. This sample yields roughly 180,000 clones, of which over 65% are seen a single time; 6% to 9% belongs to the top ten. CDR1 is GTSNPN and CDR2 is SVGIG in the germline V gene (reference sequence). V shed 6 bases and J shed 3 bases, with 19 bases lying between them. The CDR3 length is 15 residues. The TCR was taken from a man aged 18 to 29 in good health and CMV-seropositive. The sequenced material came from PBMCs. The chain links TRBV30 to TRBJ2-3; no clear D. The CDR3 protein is CACTGPRRQTDTQYF. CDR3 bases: TGTGCCTGCACTGGTCCGCGTAGACAAACAGATACGCAGTATTTT.